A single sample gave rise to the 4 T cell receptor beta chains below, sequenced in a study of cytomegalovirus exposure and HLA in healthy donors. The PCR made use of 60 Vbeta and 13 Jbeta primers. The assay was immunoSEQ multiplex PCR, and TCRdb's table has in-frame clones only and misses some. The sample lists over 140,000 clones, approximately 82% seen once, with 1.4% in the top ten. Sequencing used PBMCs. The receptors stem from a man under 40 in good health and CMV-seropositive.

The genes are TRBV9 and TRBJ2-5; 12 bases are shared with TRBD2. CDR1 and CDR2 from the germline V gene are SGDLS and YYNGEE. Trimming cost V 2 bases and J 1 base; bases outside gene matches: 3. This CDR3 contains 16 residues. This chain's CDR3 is CASSVGLAGIQETQYF. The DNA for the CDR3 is TGTGCCAGCAGCGTGGGACTAGCGGGTATCCAAGAGACCCAGTACTTC.

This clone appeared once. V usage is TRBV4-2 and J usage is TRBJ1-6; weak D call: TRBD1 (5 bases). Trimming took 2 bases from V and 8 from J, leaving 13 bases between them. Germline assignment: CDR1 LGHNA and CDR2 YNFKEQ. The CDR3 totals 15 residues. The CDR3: CASSQQGHEDSPLHF. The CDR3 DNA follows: TGTGCCAGCAGCCAACAAGGACATGAGGATTCACCCCTCCACTTT.

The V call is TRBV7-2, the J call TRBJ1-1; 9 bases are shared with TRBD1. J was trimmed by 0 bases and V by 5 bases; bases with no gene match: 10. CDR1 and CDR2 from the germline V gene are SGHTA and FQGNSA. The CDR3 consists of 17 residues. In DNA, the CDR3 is TGTGCCAGCAGCCCGTCTGACAGGGGGATCTTGAACACTGAAGCTTTCTTT. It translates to CASSPSDRGILNTEAFF.

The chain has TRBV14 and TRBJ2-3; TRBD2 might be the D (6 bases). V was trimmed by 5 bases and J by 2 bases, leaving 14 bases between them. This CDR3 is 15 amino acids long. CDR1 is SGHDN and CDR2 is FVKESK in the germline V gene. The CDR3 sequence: CASSIHGSSTDTQYF. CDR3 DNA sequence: TGTGCCAGCAGCATCCACGGGAGTTCCACAGATACGCAGTATTTT.